Listed below are T cell receptor beta chains from one sample, sequenced in a study of blood T cell repertoires in COVID-19. Libraries were prepared by immunoSEQ multiplex PCR; TCRdb keeps only in-frame clonotypes and omits some of them. The sample yields approximately 88,000 clones, around 80% seen once. Sequenced: peripheral blood. The receptor set was obtained from a man aged 50-59 years who had recovered from COVID-19. The CDR3 runs from the conserved cysteine through the conserved F or W. Clone size is not always given. Where it is, it says once, few, many or a class for expanded clones.

>TRBJ2-1|16|TRBV5-1|NA
CASSYGTSGPYNEQFF
>TRBJ1-6|18|TRBV7-2|few
CASSPRTGSSSYNSPLHF
>TRBJ1-5|12|TRBV21-1|once
CASSKDGQPQHF
>TRBJ2-7|13|TRBV11-2|NA
CASSQGQFYEQYF
>TRBJ2-7|13|TRBV7-9|NA
CASSITGSYEQYF
>TRBJ2-5|13|TRBV4-1|once
CASSQGLAETQYF
>TRBJ1-5|13|TRBV12-3/TRBV12-4|NA
CASSLSTNQPQHF
>TRBJ1-2|13|TRBV9|few
CASSAQGRVGYTF
>TRBJ2-2|13|TRBV19|NA
CASSIKNTGELFF
>TRBJ2-1|17|TRBV9|NA
CASSARTSGGRVHEQFF
>TRBJ1-2|15|TRBV4-2|NA
CASSQVGTGTYGYTF
>TRBJ2-7|13|TRBV7-2|few
CASSGEGDLEQYF
>TRBJ1-2|14|TRBV5-8|NA
CASSLGQTFYGYTF
>TRBJ2-7|14|TRBV28|NA
CASSGQVIYYEQYF
>TRBJ2-7|17|TRBV7-9|NA
CASSPGLAALSSYEQYF
>TRBJ2-3|15|TRBV11-2|NA
CASRRLVSSTDTQYF
>TRBJ2-6|15|TRBV12-1|once
CASSLGTTGANVLTF
>TRBJ1-6|16|TRBV12-2|NA
CARERQGKIYNSPLHF
>TRBJ1-2|13|TRBV30|NA
CAWIPRSNYGYTF
>TRBJ1-1|13|TRBV29-1|NA
CSVERQRNTEAFF
>TRBJ2-5|12|TRBV27|once
CASSSSSETQYF
>TRBJ1-1|18|TRBV29-1|NA
CSVPLLGQAPTGNTEAFF
>TRBJ1-1|15|TRBV2|NA
CASRSMTGGYTEAFF
>TRBJ2-2|16|TRBV7-9|few
CASSLATRGRTGELFF
>TRBJ1-2|17|TRBV18|NA
CASSPVAGPQANYGYTF
>TRBJ2-1|14|TRBV12-5|NA
CASGLGGLYNEQFF
>TRBJ1-5|15|TRBV30|once
CAWSVLGLSNQPQHF
>TRBJ2-6|17|TRBV3-1/TRBV3-2|NA
CASSRENTYSGANVLTF
>TRBJ2-7|17|TRBV5-1|NA
CASSPRINSGLSYEQYF
>TRBJ2-5|14|TRBV11-3|once
CASSIKTSGETQYF
>TRBJ2-1|13|TRBV6-2/TRBV6-3|NA
CASSYWVRDEQFF
>TRBJ2-7|14|TRBV6-5|NA
CASRLRDRGYEQYF
>TRBJ1-5|15|TRBV21-1|NA
CASTQMGHRHQPQHF
>TRBJ2-7|12|TRBV7-9|few
CASSLGTGRSYF
>TRBJ1-1|12|TRBV7-3|NA
CASSLTQGEAFF
>TRBJ1-1|11|TRBV29-1|NA
CSVEAFTEAFF
>TRBJ1-1|13|TRBV6-5|NA
CASSYSRTSEAFF
>TRBJ1-2|15|TRBV19|NA
CASSPQTGFNYGYTF
>TRBJ1-4|18|TRBV4-2|NA
CASRLRGLGEATNEKLFF
>TRBJ2-5|15|TRBV6-5|NA
CASTTAFDSVETQYF
>TRBJ2-4|15|TRBV2|NA
CASSKDRLAKNIQYF